This is a list of T cell receptor beta chains from one sample in a study of PD-L1 blockade in urothelial cancer. Profiled with immunoSEQ multiplex PCR; TCRdb holds only in-frame clones, not every one. The data show about 36,000 clones, approximately 80% seen once. The sample in question was PBMCs, obtained around atezolizumab (anti-PD-L1) treatment. The receptors were gathered from a man aged 40-50 years with urothelial cancer. The CDR3 runs from the conserved cysteine through the conserved F or W. The D gene is left open where the match is weak. Some rows have no size entry. The others give once, few or many, or a class for an expanded clone.

clone_size	v_call	d_call	j_call	cdr3_aa	cdr3_nt
once	TRBV7-9	TRBD1	TRBJ2-7	CASSTGTGFYEQYF	TGTGCCAGCAGCACCGGGACAGGGTTTTACGAGCAGTACTTC
.	TRBV5-1	.	TRBJ1-1	CASSLDGALTEAFF	TGCGCCAGCAGCTTGGATGGGGCGCTCACTGAAGCTTTCTTT
.	TRBV29-1	.	TRBJ2-1	CSAADGSAYNEQFF	TGCAGCGCCGCCGACGGGAGTGCCTACAATGAGCAGTTCTTC
once	TRBV29-1	.	TRBJ2-5	CSAQDTSQETQYF	TGCAGCGCCCAAGACACTTCCCAAGAGACCCAGTACTTC
.	TRBV6-1	.	TRBJ1-1	CASSWSSYTEAFF	TGTGCCAGCAGTTGGAGTTCGTACACTGAAGCTTTCTTT
.	TRBV2	TRBD1	TRBJ1-3	CASTRDRTSGNTIYF	TGTGCCAGCACTAGGGACAGGACCTCTGGAAACACCATATATTTT
.	TRBV7-3	TRBD2	TRBJ2-2	CASSPRTSGSITGELFF	TGTGCCAGCAGCCCGAGGACTAGCGGGAGTATCACCGGGGAGCTGTTTTTT
once	TRBV4-1	.	TRBJ2-2	CASSQEMKGPELFF	TGCGCCAGCAGCCAAGAAATGAAGGGGCCGGAGCTGTTTTTT
.	TRBV5-4	TRBD1	TRBJ2-5	CAGGRTGAQETQYF	TGTGCCGGAGGACGGACAGGGGCGCAAGAGACCCAGTACTTC
.	TRBV28	.	TRBJ1-5	CASSFSGYQPQHF	TGTGCCAGCAGTTTTTCGGGGTATCAGCCCCAGCATTTT
.	TRBV28	TRBD1	TRBJ1-2	CASTRAGDRNYGYTF	TGTGCCAGCACCAGGGCTGGGGACAGGAACTATGGCTACACCTTC
.	TRBV5-1	TRBD2	TRBJ2-7	CASSPGTSGRARAYEQYF	TGCGCCAGCAGCCCAGGAACTAGCGGGAGGGCCCGGGCCTACGAGCAGTACTTC
.	TRBV5-1	TRBD1	TRBJ1-2	CASSWGQGQAYGYTF	TGCGCCAGCAGCTGGGGACAGGGACAAGCCTATGGCTACACCTTC
.	TRBV5-1	.	TRBJ1-1	CASSLATGSTEAFF	TGCGCCAGCAGCTTGGCAACGGGTTCCACTGAAGCTTTCTTT
.	TRBV9	TRBD2	TRBJ2-7	CASSVGPSGSSYEQYF	TGTGCCAGCAGCGTGGGACCTAGCGGTAGCTCCTACGAGCAGTACTTC
.	TRBV4-1	TRBD1	TRBJ1-3	CASSLGTETGNTIYF	TGCGCCAGCAGCCTGGGGACAGAAACTGGAAACACCATATATTTT
.	TRBV28	.	TRBJ1-5	CASSSSPTVNQPQHF	TGTGCCAGCAGTTCCTCCCCGACAGTTAATCAGCCCCAGCATTTT
.	TRBV9	.	TRBJ1-2	CASNMDSTTNYGYTF	TGTGCCAGCAATATGGACAGCACGACTAACTATGGCTACACCTTC
.	TRBV7-9	TRBD1	TRBJ1-1	CASSKGQGVGRAFF	TGTGCCAGCAGCAAGGGACAGGGGGTCGGTCGGGCTTTCTTT
once	TRBV15	.	TRBJ1-1	CATSREQTEAFF	TGTGCCACCAGCAGAGAACAGACTGAAGCTTTCTTT
.	TRBV28	TRBD1	TRBJ1-3	CASSLGQGFGNTIYF	TGTGCCAGCAGTTTAGGACAGGGCTTCGGAAACACCATATATTTT
.	TRBV7-3	.	TRBJ1-1	CASSLINTEAFF	TGTGCCAGCAGCTTAATAAACACTGAAGCTTTCTTT
.	TRBV29-1	TRBD1	TRBJ2-1	CSVEAPTGVSGEQFF	TGCAGCGTTGAAGCCCCCACAGGGGTGTCAGGGGAGCAGTTCTTC
.	TRBV27	TRBD1	TRBJ1-2	CASSMTGDYGYTF	TGTGCCAGCAGCATGACAGGGGACTATGGCTACACCTTC
few	TRBV29-1	TRBD2	TRBJ2-1	CSVTSGTYNEQFF	TGCAGCGTAACTAGCGGAACCTACAATGAGCAGTTCTTC
.	TRBV19	TRBD1	TRBJ1-5	CASTPGTGGWQPQHF	TGTGCCAGTACCCCCGGGACAGGGGGCTGGCAGCCCCAGCATTTT
.	TRBV6-1	.	TRBJ2-5	CASRDSQETQYF	TGTGCCAGCAGGGACAGCCAAGAGACCCAGTACTTC
once	TRBV15	.	TRBJ2-5	CATSRGYTSEETQYF	TGTGCCACCAGCAGAGGATATACAAGCGAAGAGACCCAGTACTTC
.	TRBV6-5	TRBD1	TRBJ1-1	CASRSGQGETEAFF	TGTGCCAGCAGGTCGGGACAGGGTGAGACTGAAGCTTTCTTT
.	TRBV6-5	TRBD2	TRBJ2-3	CASSYQVAGRDTQYF	TGTGCCAGCAGTTACCAGGTAGCGGGTCGAGATACGCAGTATTTT
.	TRBV5-6	TRBD1	TRBJ2-7	CASIAARDRGLMSSYEQYF	TGTGCCAGCATCGCCGCCCGGGACAGGGGGCTAATGAGCTCCTACGAGCAGTACTTC
.	TRBV7-6	TRBD2	TRBJ2-2	CASSFKIGRDTGELFF	TGTGCCAGCAGCTTTAAAATCGGGAGGGACACCGGGGAGCTGTTTTTT
.	TRBV10-3	.	TRBJ1-1	CAISETGRKAFF	TGTGCCATCAGTGAAACAGGGCGAAAGGCTTTCTTT
.	TRBV19	.	TRBJ2-2	CASSILDSDTGELFF	TGTGCCAGTAGTATACTCGACAGCGACACCGGGGAGCTGTTTTTT
.	TRBV28	.	TRBJ1-2	CAIHQGSYGYTF	TGTGCCATTCACCAGGGGTCCTATGGCTACACCTTC
.	TRBV9	TRBD2	TRBJ2-3	CASSVGPSGNTQYF	TGTGCCAGCAGCGTAGGCCCTAGCGGAAATACGCAGTATTTT
.	TRBV19	.	TRBJ1-1	CASGVQLGEAFF	TGTGCCAGCGGGGTCCAATTGGGAGAAGCTTTCTTT
.	TRBV12-5	TRBD2	TRBJ2-1	CASGLDGLAGSHEQFF	TGTGCTAGTGGTTTGGACGGGCTAGCGGGAAGTCATGAGCAGTTCTTC
.	TRBV5-6	.	TRBJ2-7	CASSSQGPNEQYF	TGTGCCAGCAGCTCACAGGGTCCCAACGAGCAGTACTTC
.	TRBV6-5	TRBD1	TRBJ2-7	CASSSRTGYEQYF	TGTGCCAGCAGCTCCCGGACAGGCTACGAGCAGTACTTC
.	TRBV10-3	TRBD1	TRBJ2-7	CAISKGTGTYEQYF	TGTGCCATCAGTAAAGGGACAGGGACCTACGAGCAGTACTTC
.	TRBV29-1	TRBD2	TRBJ2-1	CSVEGEGGSYNEQFF	TGCAGCGTTGAAGGGGAGGGCGGCTCCTACAATGAGCAGTTCTTC
.	TRBV7-2	TRBD2	TRBJ2-1	CASSWTSGTVNEQFF	TGTGCCAGCAGCTGGACTAGCGGGACGGTCAATGAGCAGTTCTTC
.	TRBV7-6	.	TRBJ2-7	CASRYRSGEQYF	TGTGCCAGCAGATACCGATCGGGGGAGCAGTACTTC
once	TRBV7-2	.	TRBJ2-3	CASLGGSEDTQYF	TGTGCCAGTCTGGGGGGTAGTGAAGATACGCAGTATTTT
.	TRBV18	.	TRBJ1-5	CASSPGGSGQPQHF	TGTGCCAGCTCACCAGGAGGGAGCGGTCAGCCCCAGCATTTT
few	TRBV6-5	.	TRBJ2-7	CASGKGQAYEQYF	TGTGCCAGCGGGAAGGGGCAGGCCTACGAGCAGTACTTC
.	TRBV6-5	.	TRBJ1-2	CASSPYVLNYGYTF	TGTGCCAGCAGTCCCTACGTTCTTAACTATGGCTACACCTTC
few	TRBV18	TRBD1	TRBJ1-5	CASSPGQGANQPQHF	TGTGCCAGCTCCCCGGGACAGGGGGCAAATCAGCCCCAGCATTTT
.	TRBV9	.	TRBJ2-3	CASSVGGGGGDTQYF	TGTGCCAGCAGCGTAGGAGGGGGAGGGGGAGATACGCAGTATTTT
.	TRBV9	TRBD1	TRBJ1-4	CASSPDRGGNEKLFF	TGTGCCAGCAGCCCCGACAGGGGAGGGAATGAAAAACTGTTTTTT
.	TRBV9	.	TRBJ2-2	CASSATHGGQQTNTRELFF	TGTGCCAGCAGCGCCACCCACGGTGGGCAACAAACGAACACCAGGGAGCTGTTTTTT
.	TRBV27	TRBD1	TRBJ1-1	CASSHPRGTAFF	TGTGCCAGCAGTCACCCCAGGGGGACAGCTTTCTTT
.	TRBV28	.	TRBJ1-1	CASSTGGGITEAFF	TGTGCCAGCAGCACGGGGGGTGGAATCACTGAAGCTTTCTTT
.	TRBV27	.	TRBJ2-1	CASISLGAGDEQFF	TGTGCCAGCATCTCTTTGGGGGCCGGGGATGAGCAGTTCTTC
.	TRBV9	TRBD2	TRBJ2-3	CASSVEGGLVPDTQYF	TGTGCCAGCAGCGTAGAGGGGGGACTAGTGCCTGATACGCAGTATTTT
.	TRBV27	.	TRBJ2-7	CASSSPGRSSYEQYF	TGTGCCAGCAGTAGCCCGGGGAGGAGCTCCTACGAGCAGTACTTC
.	TRBV6-6	.	TRBJ2-6	CASRMREGANVLTF	TGTGCCAGCAGAATGAGGGAAGGGGCCAACGTCCTGACTTTC
.	TRBV15	.	TRBJ1-3	CATSRDQGVNTIYF	TGTGCCACCAGCAGAGATCAGGGCGTGAATACCATATATTTT